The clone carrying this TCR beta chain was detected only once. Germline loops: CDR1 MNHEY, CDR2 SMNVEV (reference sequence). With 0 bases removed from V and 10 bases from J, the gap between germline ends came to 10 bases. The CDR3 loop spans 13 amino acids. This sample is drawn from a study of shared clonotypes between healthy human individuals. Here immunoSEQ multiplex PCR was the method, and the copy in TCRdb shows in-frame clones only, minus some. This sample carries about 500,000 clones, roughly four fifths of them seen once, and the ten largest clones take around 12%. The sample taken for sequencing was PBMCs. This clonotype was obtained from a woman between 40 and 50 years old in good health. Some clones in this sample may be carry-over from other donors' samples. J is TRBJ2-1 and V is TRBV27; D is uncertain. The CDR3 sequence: CASSLSPPNEQFF. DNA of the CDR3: TGTGCCAGCAGTTTATCTCCCCCGAACGAGCAGTTCTTC.